A selection of T cell receptor beta chains follows, all from one sample in a study of shared clonotypes between healthy human individuals. The repertoire was sequenced with immunoSEQ multiplex PCR; TCRdb's copy has only in-frame clones and lacks some. The sample includes approximately 720,000 clones, about 91% of them seen just once. Sequencing was done on a sample of naive CD8+ T cells sorted from blood. The receptors here all came from a man aged 25-45 years in good health. The conserved cysteine and the conserved F or W are not part of the CDR3 here. Each record gives: CDR3 protein, V gene.

CDR3: ASRDRVEETQY
V: TRBV2

CDR3: ASSLERYSNQPQH
V: TRBV27

CDR3: ASRGLAGVETQY
V: TRBV2

CDR3: ATQPESGELF
V: TRBV5-4

CDR3: ASSLSVAYEQY
V: TRBV27

CDR3: ASGLASALNEQF
V: TRBV12-5

CDR3: ASSESGENEKLF
V: TRBV10-1

CDR3: ASSPGLNTEAF
V: TRBV9

CDR3: ATSTRAGVLTTDTQY
V: TRBV15

CDR3: ASSPTRGGRLGYT
V: TRBV5-4

CDR3: ASSKVGRNTEAF
V: TRBV5-6

CDR3: ASSSLLAGGPVYNEQF
V: TRBV7-9

CDR3: ASSQHGTGKSDTQY
V: TRBV27

CDR3: ASSKSYNLDRGQETQY
V: TRBV21-1

CDR3: SVEEQGYEQY
V: TRBV29-1

CDR3: ASSLSRRDSYNEQF
V: TRBV19

CDR3: ASSSGTPSGRYEQY
V: TRBV27

CDR3: ASSLLAGDEQY
V: TRBV27

CDR3: ASSLARISYGEQY
V: TRBV7-9

CDR3: ASSVAGIGTDTQY
V: TRBV6-5

CDR3: ASSLFSGLAGYEQC
V: TRBV27

CDR3: ATRTADNYGYT
V: TRBV19

CDR3: ASSHRPRTGYAGANVLT
V: TRBV14

CDR3: ASSEMGTQPGYT
V: TRBV2

CDR3: ASSLRGNTEAF
V: TRBV5-4

CDR3: ASSPTGVTWGQY
V: TRBV28

CDR3: ASSWGVRADTQY
V: TRBV19

CDR3: ASSHPAGDESGELF
V: TRBV28

CDR3: ASSEAPLGSEKLF
V: TRBV6-1

CDR3: ASRVGADSAAHT
V: TRBV5-1

CDR3: AISESGQGVGNTEAF
V: TRBV10-3

CDR3: ASRTDRPNQPQH
V: TRBV28

CDR3: ASSLQSAETQY
V: TRBV7-7

CDR3: ASSRQFSYEQY
V: TRBV19

CDR3: ASSEGGDTYEQY
V: TRBV9

CDR3: ASSGWTGSTGPGTGELF
V: TRBV28

CDR3: ASSLPYSETQY
V: TRBV27

CDR3: ASSTGTGSTDTQY
V: TRBV7-8

CDR3: AWSVGETGVNQPQH
V: TRBV30

CDR3: ASSHGGHEQY
V: TRBV14

CDR3: STSEGDEQY
V: TRBV20-1

CDR3: ASSSLDPYEQY
V: TRBV5-4

CDR3: ASSLALGANQPQH
V: TRBV11-2

CDR3: ASSGPNLLNTEAF
V: TRBV7-9

CDR3: AWSPRQAGARELF
V: TRBV30

CDR3: ASRVGPVTGELF
V: TRBV7-9

CDR3: ASSPTSGGTDTQY
V: TRBV2

CDR3: ASSPAVNYGYT
V: TRBV7-8

CDR3: ASSLAQRQGRFHEQF
V: TRBV5-6